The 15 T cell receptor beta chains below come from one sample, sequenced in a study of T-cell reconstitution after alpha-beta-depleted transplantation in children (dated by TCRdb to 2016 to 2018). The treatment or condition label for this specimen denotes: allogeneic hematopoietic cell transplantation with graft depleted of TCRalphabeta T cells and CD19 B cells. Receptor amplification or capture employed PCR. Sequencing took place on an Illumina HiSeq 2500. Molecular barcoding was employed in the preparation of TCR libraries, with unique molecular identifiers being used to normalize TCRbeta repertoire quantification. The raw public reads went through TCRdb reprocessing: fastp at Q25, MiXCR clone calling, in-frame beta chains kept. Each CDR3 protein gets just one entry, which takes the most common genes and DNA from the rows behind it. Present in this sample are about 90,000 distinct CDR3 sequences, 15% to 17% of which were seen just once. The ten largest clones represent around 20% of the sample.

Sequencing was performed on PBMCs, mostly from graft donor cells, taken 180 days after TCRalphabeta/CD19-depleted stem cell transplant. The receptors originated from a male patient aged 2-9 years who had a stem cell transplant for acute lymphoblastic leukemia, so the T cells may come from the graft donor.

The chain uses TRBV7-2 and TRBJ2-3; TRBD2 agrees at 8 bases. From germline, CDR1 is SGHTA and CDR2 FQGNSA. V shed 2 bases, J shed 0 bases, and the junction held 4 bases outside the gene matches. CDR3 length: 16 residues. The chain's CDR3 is CASSLMRGASTDTQYF. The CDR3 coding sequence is TGTGCCAGCAGCTTAATGCGGGGGGCGAGCACAGATACGCAGTATTTT.

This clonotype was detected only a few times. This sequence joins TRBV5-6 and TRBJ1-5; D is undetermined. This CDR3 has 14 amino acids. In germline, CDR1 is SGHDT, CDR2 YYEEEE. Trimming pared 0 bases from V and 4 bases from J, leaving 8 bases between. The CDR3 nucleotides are TGTGCCAGCAGCTTGGTGTCGGGAAATCAGCCCCAGCATTTT. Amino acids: CASSLVSGNQPQHF.

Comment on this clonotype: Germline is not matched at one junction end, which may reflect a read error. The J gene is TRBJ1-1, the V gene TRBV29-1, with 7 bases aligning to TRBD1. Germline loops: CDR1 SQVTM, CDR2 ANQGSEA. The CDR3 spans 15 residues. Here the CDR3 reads CSACRPGGMNAEAFF. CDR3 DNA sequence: TGCAGCGCGTGTAGACCAGGGGGAATGAACGCTGAAGCTTTCTTT.

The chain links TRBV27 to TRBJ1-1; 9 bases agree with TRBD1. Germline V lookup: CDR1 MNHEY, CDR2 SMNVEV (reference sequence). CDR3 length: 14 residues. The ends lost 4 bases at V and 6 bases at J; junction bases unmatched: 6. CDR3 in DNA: TGTGCCAGCAGTTCGCGACAGGGGGTCGCTGAAGCTTTCTTT. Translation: CASSSRQGVAEAFF.

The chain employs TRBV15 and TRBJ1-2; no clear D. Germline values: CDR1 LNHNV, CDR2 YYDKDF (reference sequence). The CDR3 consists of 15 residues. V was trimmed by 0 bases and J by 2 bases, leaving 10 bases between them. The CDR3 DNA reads TGTGCCACCAGCAGAGATCCAGCGGACAACTATGGCTACACCTTC. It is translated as CATSRDPADNYGYTF.

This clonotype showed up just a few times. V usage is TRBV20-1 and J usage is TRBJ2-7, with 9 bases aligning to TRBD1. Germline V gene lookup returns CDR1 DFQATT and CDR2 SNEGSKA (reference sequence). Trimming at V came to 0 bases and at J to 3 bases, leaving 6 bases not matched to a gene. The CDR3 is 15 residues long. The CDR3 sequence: CSARDNGQGNYEQYF. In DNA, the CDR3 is TGCAGTGCTAGAGATAACGGACAGGGGAACTACGAGCAGTACTTC.

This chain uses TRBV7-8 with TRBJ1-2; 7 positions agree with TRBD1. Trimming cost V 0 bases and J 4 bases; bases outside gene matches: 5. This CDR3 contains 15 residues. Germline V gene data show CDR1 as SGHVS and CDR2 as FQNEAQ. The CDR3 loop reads CASSLARGIVYGYTF. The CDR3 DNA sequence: TGTGCCAGCAGCTTAGCCAGGGGGATCGTCTATGGCTACACCTTC.

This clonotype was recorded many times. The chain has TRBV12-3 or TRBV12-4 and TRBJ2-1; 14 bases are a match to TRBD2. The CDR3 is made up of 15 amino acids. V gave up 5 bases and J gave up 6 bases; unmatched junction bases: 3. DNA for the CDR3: TGTGCCAGCAGTCTGACTAGCGGGGGGGCCAATGAGCAGTTCTTC. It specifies CASSLTSGGANEQFF.

The CDR3 DNA reads TGTGCCTGGGAGGAGGGGGCCGCTTTCTTT. Its translation: CAWEEGAAFF. The chain joins TRBV30 to TRBJ1-1, with 7 bases matching TRBD1. The V and J ends lost 5 bases and 11 bases, in that order; junction bases with no gene match: 5. CDR3 length: 10 amino acids. Germline CDR1 is GTSNPN and CDR2 is SVGIG (reference sequence). The full variable domain, completed using reference TRBV30 and TRBJ1-1, is SQTIHQWPATLVQPVGSPLSLECTVEGTSNPNLYWYRQAAGRGLQLLFYSVGIGQISSEVPQNLSASRPQDRQFILSSKKLLLSDSGFYLCAWEEGAAFFGQGTRLTVV.

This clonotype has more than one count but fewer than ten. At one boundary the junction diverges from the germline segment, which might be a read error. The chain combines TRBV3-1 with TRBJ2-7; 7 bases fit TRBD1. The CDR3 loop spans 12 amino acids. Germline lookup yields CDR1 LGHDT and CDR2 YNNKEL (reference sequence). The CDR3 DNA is TGTGCCAGCAGCGCCGGGACAGCGCTTTCTTCTTTC. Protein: CASSAGTALSSF.

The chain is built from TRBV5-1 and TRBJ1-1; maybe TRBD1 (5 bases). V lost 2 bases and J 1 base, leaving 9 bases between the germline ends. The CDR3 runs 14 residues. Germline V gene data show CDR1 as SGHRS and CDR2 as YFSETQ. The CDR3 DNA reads TGCGCCAGCAGCTTCGCAGGGCGGAACACTGAAGCTTTCTTT. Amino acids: CASSFAGRNTEAFF.

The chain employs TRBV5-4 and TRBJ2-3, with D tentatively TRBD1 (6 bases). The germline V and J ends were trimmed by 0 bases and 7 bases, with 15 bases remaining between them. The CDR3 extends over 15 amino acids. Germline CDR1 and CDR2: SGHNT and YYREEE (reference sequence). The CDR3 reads CASSLDVRGPHTQYF. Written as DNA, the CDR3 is TGTGCCAGCAGCTTGGACGTCAGGGGTCCGCATACGCAGTATTTT.

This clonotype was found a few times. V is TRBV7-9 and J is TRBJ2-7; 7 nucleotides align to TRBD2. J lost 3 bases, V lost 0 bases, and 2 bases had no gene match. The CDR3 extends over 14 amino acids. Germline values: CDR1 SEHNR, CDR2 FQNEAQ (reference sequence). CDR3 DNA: TGTGCCAGCAGCTTAGCCGGGGGGAACTACGAGCAGTACTTC. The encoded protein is CASSLAGGNYEQYF.

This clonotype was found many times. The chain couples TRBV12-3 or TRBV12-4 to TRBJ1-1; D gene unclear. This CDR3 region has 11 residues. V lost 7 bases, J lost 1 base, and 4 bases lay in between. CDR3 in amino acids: CASTRNTEAFF. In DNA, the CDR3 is TGTGCCAGCACCAGGAACACTGAAGCTTTCTTT.

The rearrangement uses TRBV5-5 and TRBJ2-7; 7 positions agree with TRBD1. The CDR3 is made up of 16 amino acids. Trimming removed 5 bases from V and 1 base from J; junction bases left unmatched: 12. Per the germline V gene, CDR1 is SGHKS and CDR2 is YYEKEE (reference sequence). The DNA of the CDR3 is TGTGCCAGCAGTTCCACACGAAGGGACAGTTCCTACGAGCAGTACTTC. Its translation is CASSSTRRDSSYEQYF.